The T cell receptor beta chain described here comes from a study of shared clonotypes between healthy human individuals. At the level of the study: Per donor, CD8 memory used one plate, CD8 naive used two, CD4 memory used three and CD4 naive used three.

For this clone: Its antigen remains unknown.

Measured with immunoSEQ multiplex PCR; TCRdb has only the in-frame clones, and not every one. The data hold about 1 million clones, with approximately 70% observed a single time. V was cut by 2 bases and J by 5 bases, with 19 bases left in between. There are 17 residues in the CDR3. Germline CDR1 and CDR2: SGHTA and FQGTGA. Overall study findings and caveats: Clonotypes shared by all four donors outscored non-shared clonotypes in generation probability.

The specimen was memory CD4+ T cells sorted from blood. Indicated subset: CD45RA-negative fraction. V and J are TRBV7-3 and TRBJ1-5; maybe TRBD1 (6 bases). This receptor was obtained from a man aged 18 to 35 in good health. The CDR3 sequence is CASSLLGATQDYQPQHF. The CDR3 DNA follows: TGTGCCAGCAGCTTACTGGGGGCGACACAGGATTATCAGCCCCAGCATTTT. The whole variable domain, filled in from reference TRBV7-3 and TRBJ1-5, reads GAGVSQTPSNKVTEKGKYVELRCDPISGHTALYWYRQSLGQGPEFLIYFQGTGAADDSGLPNDRFFAVRPEGSVSTLKIQRTERGDSAVYLCASSLLGATQDYQPQHFGDGTRLSIL.